This paragraph reports one T cell receptor beta chain. The sample belongs to a study of T cells after yellow fever vaccination. The CDR3 totals 13 residues. The V end was cut by 3 bases, the J end by 5 bases, with 11 bases between. Findings of the study overall: FACS-sorted repertoires could harbor abundant contaminating bulk-population clonotypes. Of the clonotypes, a small share occurred in both CD4 and CD8 compartments.

TCRdb recomputed calls from the 5' RACE reads with MiXCR, one row per CDR3 protein. The sample consists of 42,000 or so distinct CDR3 sequences, 6.8% of them appearing once. The TCR was taken from a man younger than 40 who received the YFV17D yellow fever vaccine. The source was CD8+ T cells not binding an NS4B(214-222) dextramer, sorted from PBMCs, collected 45 days after the yellow fever booster vaccination. The V and J genes are TRBV12-3 or TRBV12-4 and TRBJ2-7; D unresolved. For the CDR3, the DNA is TGTGCCAGCAGTTTTAACAGTAAGGACGAGCAGTACTTC. This sequence encodes CASSFNSKDEQYF.